This T cell receptor (beta chain) stems from a study of cytomegalovirus exposure and HLA in healthy donors. The V end lost 2 bases, the J end lost 1 base, and 9 bases lay between the germline ends. This CDR3 is 16 amino acids long. Germline CDR1 and CDR2: SNHLY and FYNNEI. The PCR ran on 60 Vbeta and 13 Jbeta primers. Per the original data handling: About 11 million shared chains were among the roughly 80 million unique TCR beta chains that a later analysis counted. Only in-frame clones appear in the TCRdb table, and some are missing; sequencing was by immunoSEQ multiplex PCR. The D gene and trimming were derived from the DNA, and the V and J assignments and clone size from that table. In the table there are roughly 250,000 clones, under 80% of which are singletons.

The sample was PBMCs. V gene TRBV2 combines with J gene TRBJ2-6, with D unclear. The TCR originated in a female donor in good health and CMV-seronegative. CDR3 nucleotides: TGTGCCAGCAGTGAAACATCATATTCTGGGGCCAACGTCCTGACTTTC. It codes for CASSETSYSGANVLTF. Variable domain in full (rest from reference TRBV2 and TRBJ2-6): EPEVTQTPSHQVTQMGQEVILRCVPISNHLYFYWYRQILGQKVEFLVSFYNNEISEKSEIFDDQFSVERPDGSNFTLKIRSTKLEDSAMYFCASSETSYSGANVLTFGAGSRLTVL.